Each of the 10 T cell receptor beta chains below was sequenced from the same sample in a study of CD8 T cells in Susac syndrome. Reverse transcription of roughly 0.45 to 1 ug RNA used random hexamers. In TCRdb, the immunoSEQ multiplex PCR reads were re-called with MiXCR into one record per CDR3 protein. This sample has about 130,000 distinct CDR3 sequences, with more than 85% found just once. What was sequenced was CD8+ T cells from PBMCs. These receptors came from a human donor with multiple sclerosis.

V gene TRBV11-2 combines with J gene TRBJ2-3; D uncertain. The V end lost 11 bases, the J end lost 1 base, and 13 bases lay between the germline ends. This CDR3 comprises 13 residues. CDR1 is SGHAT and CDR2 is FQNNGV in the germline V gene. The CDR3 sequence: CAGMRRGTDTQYF. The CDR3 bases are TGTGCCGGCATGCGCCGGGGCACAGATACGCAGTATTTT.

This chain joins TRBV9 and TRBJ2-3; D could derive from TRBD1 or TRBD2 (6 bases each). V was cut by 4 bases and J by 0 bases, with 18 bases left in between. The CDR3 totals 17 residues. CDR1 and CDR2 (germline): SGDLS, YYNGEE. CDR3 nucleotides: TGTGCCAGCAGCTCGACGGGGGCCTTTTCTAGCACAGATACGCAGTATTTT. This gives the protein CASSSTGAFSSTDTQYF.

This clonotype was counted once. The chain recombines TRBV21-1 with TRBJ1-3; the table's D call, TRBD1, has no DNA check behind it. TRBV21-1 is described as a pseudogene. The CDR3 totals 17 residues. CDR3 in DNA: TGTGCCAGCAGCAAAGCACGGACAGCACCGGAGGGAAACACCATATATTTT. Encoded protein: CASSKARTAPEGNTIYF.

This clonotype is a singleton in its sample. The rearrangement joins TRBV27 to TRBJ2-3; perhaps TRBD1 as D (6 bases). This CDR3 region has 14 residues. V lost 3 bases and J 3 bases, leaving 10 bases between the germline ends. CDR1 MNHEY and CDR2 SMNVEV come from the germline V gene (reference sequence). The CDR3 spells CASSFLGGTDTQYF. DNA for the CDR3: TGTGCCAGCAGTTTTCTAGGGGGAACAGATACGCAGTATTTT.

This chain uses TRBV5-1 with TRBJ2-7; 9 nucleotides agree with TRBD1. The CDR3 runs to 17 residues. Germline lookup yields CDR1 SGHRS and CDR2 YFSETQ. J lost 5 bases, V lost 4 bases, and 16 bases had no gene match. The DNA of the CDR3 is TGCGCCAGCAGCCTCGACTCGGACAGGGGCTTTGTGGACGAGCAGTACTTC. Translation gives CASSLDSDRGFVDEQYF.

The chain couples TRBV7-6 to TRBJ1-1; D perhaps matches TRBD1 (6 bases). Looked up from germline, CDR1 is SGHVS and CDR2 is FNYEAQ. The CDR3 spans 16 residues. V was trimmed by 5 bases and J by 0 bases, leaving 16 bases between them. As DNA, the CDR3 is TGTGCCAGCAGCCCTCAACGGGGGCCCCTGAACACTGAAGCTTTCTTT. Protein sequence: CASSPQRGPLNTEAFF.

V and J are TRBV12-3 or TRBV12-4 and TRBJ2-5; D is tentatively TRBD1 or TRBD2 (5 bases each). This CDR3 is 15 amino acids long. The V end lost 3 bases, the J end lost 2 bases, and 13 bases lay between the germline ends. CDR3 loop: CASSFLGPIQETQYF. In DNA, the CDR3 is TGTGCCAGCAGTTTCCTGGGACCCATACAAGAGACCCAGTACTTC.

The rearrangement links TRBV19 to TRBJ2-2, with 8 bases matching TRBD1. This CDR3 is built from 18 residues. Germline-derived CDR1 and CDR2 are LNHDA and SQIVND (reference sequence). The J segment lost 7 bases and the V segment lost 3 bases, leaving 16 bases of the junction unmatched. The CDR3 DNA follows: TGTGCCAGTAGTATGGTTTCTCGGTTCCAGGGGGCGGACGGGGAGCTGTTTTTT. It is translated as CASSMVSRFQGADGELFF. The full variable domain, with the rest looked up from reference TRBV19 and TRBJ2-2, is DGGITQSPKYLFRKEGQNVTLSCEQNLNHDAMYWYRQDPGQGLRLIYYSQIVNDFQKGDIAEGYSVSREKKESFPLTVTSAQKNPTAFYLCASSMVSRFQGADGELFFGEGSRLTVL.

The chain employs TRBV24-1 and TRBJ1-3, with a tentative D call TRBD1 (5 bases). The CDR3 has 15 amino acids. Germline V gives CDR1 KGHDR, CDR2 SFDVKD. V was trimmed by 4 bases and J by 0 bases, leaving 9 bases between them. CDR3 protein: CATSDPDSSGNTIYF. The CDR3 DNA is TGTGCCACCAGTGACCCAGACAGCTCTGGAAACACCATATATTTT.

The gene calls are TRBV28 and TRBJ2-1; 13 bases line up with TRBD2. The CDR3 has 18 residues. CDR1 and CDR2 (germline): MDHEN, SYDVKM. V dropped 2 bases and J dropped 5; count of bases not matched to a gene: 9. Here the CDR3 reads CASSLSWTSGGHNNEQFF. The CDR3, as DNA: TGTGCCAGCAGTTTAAGTTGGACTAGCGGGGGCCACAACAATGAGCAGTTCTTC.